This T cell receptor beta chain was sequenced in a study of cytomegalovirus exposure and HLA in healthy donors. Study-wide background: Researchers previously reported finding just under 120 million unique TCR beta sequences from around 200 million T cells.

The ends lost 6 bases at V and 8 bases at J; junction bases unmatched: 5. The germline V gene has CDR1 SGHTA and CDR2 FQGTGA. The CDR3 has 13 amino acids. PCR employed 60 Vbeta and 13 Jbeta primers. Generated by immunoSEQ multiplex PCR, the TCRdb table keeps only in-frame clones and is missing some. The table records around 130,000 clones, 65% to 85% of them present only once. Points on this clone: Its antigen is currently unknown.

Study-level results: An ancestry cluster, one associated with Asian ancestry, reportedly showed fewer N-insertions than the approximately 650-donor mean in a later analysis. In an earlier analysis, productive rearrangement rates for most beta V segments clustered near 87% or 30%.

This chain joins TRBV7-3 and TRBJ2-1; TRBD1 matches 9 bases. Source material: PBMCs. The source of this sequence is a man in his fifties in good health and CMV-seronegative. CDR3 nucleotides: TGTGCCAGCAGTTTACAGGGGGCGGATGAGCAGTTCTTC. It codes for CASSLQGADEQFF.